This T cell receptor beta chain appears in the sequencing data of a study of cytomegalovirus exposure and HLA in healthy donors. Study-level background: Clustering assigned 81% of the roughly 370 genotyped donors to the Caucasian-associated ancestry cluster.

Findings and limits, study-wide: Most likely, a cluster of highly shared sequence variants arose as a sequencing artifact. Within an earlier analysis, most TCR beta V segments proved productive either about 87% or about 30% of the time. Later analysis identified several of the most significant clusters that appeared linked to common viral pathogens.

This CDR3 has 14 amino acids. CDR1 is SGHNT and CDR2 is YYREEE in the germline V gene (reference sequence). V shed 1 base, J shed 5 bases, and the junction held 3 bases outside the gene matches. PCR employed 60 Vbeta and 13 Jbeta primers. TCRdb's table, derived via immunoSEQ multiplex PCR, lists solely in-frame clones and lacks some. The data hold some 150,000 clones, with about 80% observed a single time. Regarding this clone: The antigen is undetermined.

V gene TRBV5-4 combines with J gene TRBJ2-4; 7 nucleotides agree with TRBD2. The sample was PBMCs. The TCR was taken from a male donor in good health and CMV-seronegative. DNA for the CDR3: TGTGCCAGCAGCTTGAGAGGGAGGGAAAACATTCAGTACTTC. This encodes CASSLRGRENIQYF.